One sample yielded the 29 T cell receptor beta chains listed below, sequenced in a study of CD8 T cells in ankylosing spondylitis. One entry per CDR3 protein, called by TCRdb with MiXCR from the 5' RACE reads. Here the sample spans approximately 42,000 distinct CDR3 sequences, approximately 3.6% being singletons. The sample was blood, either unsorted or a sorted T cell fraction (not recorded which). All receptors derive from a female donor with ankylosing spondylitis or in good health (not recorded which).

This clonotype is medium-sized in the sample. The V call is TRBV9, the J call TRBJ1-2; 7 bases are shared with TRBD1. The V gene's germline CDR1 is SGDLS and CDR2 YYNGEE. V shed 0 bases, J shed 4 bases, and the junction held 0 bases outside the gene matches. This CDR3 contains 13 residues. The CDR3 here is CASSVAGGYGYTF. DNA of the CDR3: TGTGCCAGCAGCGTAGCAGGGGGCTATGGCTACACCTTC.

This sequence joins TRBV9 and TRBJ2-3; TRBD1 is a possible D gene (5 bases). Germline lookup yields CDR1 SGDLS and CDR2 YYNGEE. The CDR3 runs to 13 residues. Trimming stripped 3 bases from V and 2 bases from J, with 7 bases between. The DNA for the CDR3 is TGTGCCAGCAGCGAGGGGTTCACAGATACGCAGTATTTT. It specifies CASSEGFTDTQYF.

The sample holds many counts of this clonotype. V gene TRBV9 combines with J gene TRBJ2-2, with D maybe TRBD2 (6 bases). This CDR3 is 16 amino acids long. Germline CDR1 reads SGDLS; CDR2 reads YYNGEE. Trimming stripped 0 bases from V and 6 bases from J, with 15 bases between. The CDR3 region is CASSVGGDPLAGELFF. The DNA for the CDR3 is TGTGCCAGCAGCGTAGGCGGGGACCCCCTCGCCGGGGAGCTGTTTTTT.

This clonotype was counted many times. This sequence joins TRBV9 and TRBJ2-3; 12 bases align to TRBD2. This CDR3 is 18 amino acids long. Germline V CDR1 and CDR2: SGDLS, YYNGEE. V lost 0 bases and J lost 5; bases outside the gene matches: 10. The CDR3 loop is CASSVGTSGVISQDTQYF. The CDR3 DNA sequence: TGTGCCAGCAGCGTAGGGACTAGCGGGGTTATCTCACAAGATACGCAGTATTTT. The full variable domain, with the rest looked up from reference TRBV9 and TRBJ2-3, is DSGVTQTPKHLITATGQRVTLRCSPRSGDLSVYWYQQSLDQGLQFLIQYYNGEERAKGNILERFSAQQFPDLHSELNLSSLELGDSALYFCASSVGTSGVISQDTQYFGPGTRLTVL.

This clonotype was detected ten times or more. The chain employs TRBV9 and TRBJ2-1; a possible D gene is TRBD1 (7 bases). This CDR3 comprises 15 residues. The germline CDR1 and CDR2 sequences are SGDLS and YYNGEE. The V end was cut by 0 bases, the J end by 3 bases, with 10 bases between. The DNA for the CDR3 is TGTGCCAGCAGCGTAGGCCAGGGGGGCTACAATGAGCAGTTCTTC. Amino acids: CASSVGQGGYNEQFF.

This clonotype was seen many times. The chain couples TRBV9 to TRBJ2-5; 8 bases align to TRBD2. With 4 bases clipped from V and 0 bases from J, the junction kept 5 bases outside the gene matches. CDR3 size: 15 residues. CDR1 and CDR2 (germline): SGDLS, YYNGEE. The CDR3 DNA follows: TGTGCCAGCAGCTCGGCTAGCGGGTACCAAGAGACCCAGTACTTC. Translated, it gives CASSSASGYQETQYF.

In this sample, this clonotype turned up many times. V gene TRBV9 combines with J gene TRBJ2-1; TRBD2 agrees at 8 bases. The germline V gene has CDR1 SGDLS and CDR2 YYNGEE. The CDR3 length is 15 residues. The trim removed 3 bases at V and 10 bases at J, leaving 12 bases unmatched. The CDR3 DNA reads TGTGCCAGCAGCGCCTTTACGGGGGGGGCCGACGAGCAGTTCTTC. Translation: CASSAFTGGADEQFF.

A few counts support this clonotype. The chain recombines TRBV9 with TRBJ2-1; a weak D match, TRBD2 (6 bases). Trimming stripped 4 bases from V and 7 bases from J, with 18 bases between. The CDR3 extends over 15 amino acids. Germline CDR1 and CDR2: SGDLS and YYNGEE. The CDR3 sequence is CASSSGGGVENEQFF. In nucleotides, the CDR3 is TGTGCCAGCAGCTCAGGAGGCGGGGTGGAAAATGAGCAGTTCTTC.

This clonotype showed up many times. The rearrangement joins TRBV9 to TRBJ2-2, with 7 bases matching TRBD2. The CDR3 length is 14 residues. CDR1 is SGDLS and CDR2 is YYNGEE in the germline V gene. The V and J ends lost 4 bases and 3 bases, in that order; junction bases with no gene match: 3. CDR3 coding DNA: TGTGCCAGCAGCCGCGGGAGCGACACCGGGGAGCTGTTTTTT. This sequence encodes CASSRGSDTGELFF. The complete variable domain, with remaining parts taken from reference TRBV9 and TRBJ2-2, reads DSGVTQTPKHLITATGQRVTLRCSPRSGDLSVYWYQQSLDQGLQFLIQYYNGEERAKGNILERFSAQQFPDLHSELNLSSLELGDSALYFCASSRGSDTGELFFGEGSRLTVL.

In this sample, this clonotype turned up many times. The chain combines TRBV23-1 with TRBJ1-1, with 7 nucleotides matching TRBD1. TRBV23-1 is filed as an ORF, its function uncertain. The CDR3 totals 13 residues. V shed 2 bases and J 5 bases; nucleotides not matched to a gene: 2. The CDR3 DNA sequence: TGCGCCAGCAGTCAAGACAGGGTGACTGAAGCTTTCTTT. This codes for CASSQDRVTEAFF.

CDR3 nucleotide sequence: TGTGCCAGCAGCGGACAGACAGGGGAGCCCCAGCATTTT. Protein sequence: CASSGQTGEPQHF. The rearrangement joins TRBV9 to TRBJ1-5, with 8 bases that match TRBD1. The CDR3 runs to 13 residues. Germline lookup yields CDR1 SGDLS and CDR2 YYNGEE. V lost 3 bases, J lost 8 bases, and 4 bases stayed unmatched.

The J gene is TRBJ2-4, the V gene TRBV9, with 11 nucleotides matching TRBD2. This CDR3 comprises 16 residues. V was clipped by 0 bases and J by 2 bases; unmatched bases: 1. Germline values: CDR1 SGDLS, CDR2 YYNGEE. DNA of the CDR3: TGTGCCAGCAGCGTAGTAGCGGGGGGGCCCAAAAACATTCAGTACTTC. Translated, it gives CASSVVAGGPKNIQYF.

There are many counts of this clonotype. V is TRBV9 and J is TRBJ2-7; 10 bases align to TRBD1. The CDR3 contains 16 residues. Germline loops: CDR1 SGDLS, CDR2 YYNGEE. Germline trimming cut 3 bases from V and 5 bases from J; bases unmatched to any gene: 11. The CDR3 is CASSGTGTGDPNEQYF. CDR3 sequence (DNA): TGTGCCAGCAGCGGTACCGGGACAGGGGATCCCAACGAGCAGTACTTC.

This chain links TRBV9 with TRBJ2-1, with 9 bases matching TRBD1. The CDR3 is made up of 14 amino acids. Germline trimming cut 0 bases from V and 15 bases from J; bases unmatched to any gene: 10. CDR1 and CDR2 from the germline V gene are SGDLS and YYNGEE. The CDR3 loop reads CASSVGMTGGIPFF. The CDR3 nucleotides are TGTGCCAGCAGCGTAGGGATGACAGGGGGAATCCCGTTCTTC.

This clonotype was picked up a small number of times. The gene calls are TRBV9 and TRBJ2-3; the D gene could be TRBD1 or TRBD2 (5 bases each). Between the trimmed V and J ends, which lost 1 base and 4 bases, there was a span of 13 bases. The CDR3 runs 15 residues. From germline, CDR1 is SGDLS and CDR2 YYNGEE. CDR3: CASSVSEGESDTQYF. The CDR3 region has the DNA TGTGCCAGCAGCGTATCGGAAGGGGAGTCAGATACGCAGTATTTT.

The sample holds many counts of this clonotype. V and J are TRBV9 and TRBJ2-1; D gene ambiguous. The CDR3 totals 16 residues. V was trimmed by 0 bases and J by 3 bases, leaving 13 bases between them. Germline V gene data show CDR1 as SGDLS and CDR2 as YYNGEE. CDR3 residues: CASSVGAGDLYNEQFF. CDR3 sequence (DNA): TGTGCCAGCAGCGTAGGAGCTGGAGACCTCTACAATGAGCAGTTCTTC.

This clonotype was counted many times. CDR3 nucleotide sequence: TGTGCCAGCAGCGGAAAAGGACAGGTCGAGGGCTACACCTTC. Translating gives CASSGKGQVEGYTF. The V and J genes are TRBV9 and TRBJ1-2; 7 nucleotides align to TRBD1. This CDR3 has 14 residues. The junction had 10 bases not matched to a gene; V was cut back by 3 bases and J by 8 bases. The germline V gene has CDR1 SGDLS and CDR2 YYNGEE. The full variable domain, completed using reference TRBV9 and TRBJ1-2, is DSGVTQTPKHLITATGQRVTLRCSPRSGDLSVYWYQQSLDQGLQFLIQYYNGEERAKGNILERFSAQQFPDLHSELNLSSLELGDSALYFCASSGKGQVEGYTFGSGTRLTVV.

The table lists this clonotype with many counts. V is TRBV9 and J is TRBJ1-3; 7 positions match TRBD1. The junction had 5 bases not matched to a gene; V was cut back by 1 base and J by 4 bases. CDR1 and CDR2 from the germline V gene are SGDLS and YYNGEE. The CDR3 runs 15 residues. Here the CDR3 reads CASSVFGQVGNTIYF. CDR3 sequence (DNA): TGTGCCAGCAGCGTATTTGGACAGGTGGGAAACACCATATATTTT.

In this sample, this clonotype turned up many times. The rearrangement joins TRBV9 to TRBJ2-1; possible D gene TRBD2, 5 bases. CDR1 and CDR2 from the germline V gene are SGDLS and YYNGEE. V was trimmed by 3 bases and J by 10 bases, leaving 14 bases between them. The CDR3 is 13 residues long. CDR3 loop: CASSEPTGGEQFF. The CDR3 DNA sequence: TGTGCCAGCAGCGAGCCGACTGGCGGGGAGCAGTTCTTC.

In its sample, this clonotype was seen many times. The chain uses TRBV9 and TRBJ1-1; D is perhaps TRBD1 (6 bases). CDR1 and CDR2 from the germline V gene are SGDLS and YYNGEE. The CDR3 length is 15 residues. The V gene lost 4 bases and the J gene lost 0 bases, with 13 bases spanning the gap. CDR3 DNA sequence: TGTGCCAGCAGCTTGGGGGGGCAGTTGAACACTGAAGCTTTCTTT. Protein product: CASSLGGQLNTEAFF.

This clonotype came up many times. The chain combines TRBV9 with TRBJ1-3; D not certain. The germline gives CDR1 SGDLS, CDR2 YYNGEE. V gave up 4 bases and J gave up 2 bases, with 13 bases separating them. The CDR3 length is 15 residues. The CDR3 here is CASSTGGEAGNTIYF. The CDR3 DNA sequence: TGTGCCAGCAGCACCGGCGGTGAGGCTGGAAACACCATATATTTT. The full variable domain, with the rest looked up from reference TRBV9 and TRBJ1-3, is DSGVTQTPKHLITATGQRVTLRCSPRSGDLSVYWYQQSLDQGLQFLIQYYNGEERAKGNILERFSAQQFPDLHSELNLSSLELGDSALYFCASSTGGEAGNTIYFGEGSWLTVV.

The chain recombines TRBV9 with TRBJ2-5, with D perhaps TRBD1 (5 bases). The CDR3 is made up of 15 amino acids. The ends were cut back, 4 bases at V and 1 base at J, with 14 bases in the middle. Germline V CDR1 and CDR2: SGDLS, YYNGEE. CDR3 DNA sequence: TGTGCCAGCAGCCCTTCTCAGGGCCCCCAAGAGACCCAGTACTTC. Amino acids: CASSPSQGPQETQYF. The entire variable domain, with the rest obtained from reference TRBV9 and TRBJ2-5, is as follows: DSGVTQTPKHLITATGQRVTLRCSPRSGDLSVYWYQQSLDQGLQFLIQYYNGEERAKGNILERFSAQQFPDLHSELNLSSLELGDSALYFCASSPSQGPQETQYFGPGTRLLVL.

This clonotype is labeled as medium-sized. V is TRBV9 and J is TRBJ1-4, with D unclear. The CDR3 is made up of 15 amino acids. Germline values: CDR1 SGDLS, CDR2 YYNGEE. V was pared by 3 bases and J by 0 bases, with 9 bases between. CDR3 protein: CASSETGTTNEKLFF. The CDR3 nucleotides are TGTGCCAGCAGCGAGACCGGTACAACTAATGAAAAACTGTTTTTT.

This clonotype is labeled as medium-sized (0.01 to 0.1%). In DNA, the CDR3 is TGTGCCAGTGGGTTGACAGGGCTTGGCTACACCTTC. Translation: CASGLTGLGYTF. This chain links TRBV9 with TRBJ1-2; 7 nucleotides agree with TRBD1. Germline V gives CDR1 SGDLS, CDR2 YYNGEE. J gave up 7 bases and V 8 bases, and 8 bases lay outside the gene matches. The CDR3 contains 12 residues.

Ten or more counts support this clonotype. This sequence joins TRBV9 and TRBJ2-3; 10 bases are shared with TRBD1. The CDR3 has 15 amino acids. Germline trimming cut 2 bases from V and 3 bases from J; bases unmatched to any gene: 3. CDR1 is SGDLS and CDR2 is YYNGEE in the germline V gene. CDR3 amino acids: CASSVGTGETDTQYF. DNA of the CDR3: TGTGCCAGCAGCGTGGGGACAGGGGAGACAGATACGCAGTATTTT.

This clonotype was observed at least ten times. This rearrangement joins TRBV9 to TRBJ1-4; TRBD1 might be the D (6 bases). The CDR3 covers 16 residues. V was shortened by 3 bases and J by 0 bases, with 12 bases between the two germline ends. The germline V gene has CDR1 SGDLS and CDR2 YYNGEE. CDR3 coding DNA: TGTGCCAGCAGCGGGGGACATTTAACAACTAATGAAAAACTGTTTTTT. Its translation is CASSGGHLTTNEKLFF.

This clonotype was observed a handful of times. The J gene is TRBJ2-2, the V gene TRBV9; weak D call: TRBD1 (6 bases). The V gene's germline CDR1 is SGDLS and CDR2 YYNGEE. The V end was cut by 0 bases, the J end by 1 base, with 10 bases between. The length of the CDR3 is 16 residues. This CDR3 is CASSVGGRGNTGELFF. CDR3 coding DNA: TGTGCCAGCAGCGTAGGCGGCAGGGGGAACACCGGGGAGCTGTTTTTT.

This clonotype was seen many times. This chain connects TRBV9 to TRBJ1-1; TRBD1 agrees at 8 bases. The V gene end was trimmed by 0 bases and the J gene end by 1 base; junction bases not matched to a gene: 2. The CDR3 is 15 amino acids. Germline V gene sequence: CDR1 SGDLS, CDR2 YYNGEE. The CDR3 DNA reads TGTGCCAGCAGCGTAGCTACAGGGGGGAACACTGAAGCTTTCTTT. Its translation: CASSVATGGNTEAFF.

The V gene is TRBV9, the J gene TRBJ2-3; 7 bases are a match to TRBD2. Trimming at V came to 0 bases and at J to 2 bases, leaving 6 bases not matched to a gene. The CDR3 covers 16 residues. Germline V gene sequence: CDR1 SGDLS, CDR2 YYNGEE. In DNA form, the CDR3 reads TGTGCCAGCAGCGTAGGGGGGGGACCCCCCACAGATACGCAGTATTTT. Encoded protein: CASSVGGGPPTDTQYF. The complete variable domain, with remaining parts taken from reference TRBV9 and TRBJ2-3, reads DSGVTQTPKHLITATGQRVTLRCSPRSGDLSVYWYQQSLDQGLQFLIQYYNGEERAKGNILERFSAQQFPDLHSELNLSSLELGDSALYFCASSVGGGPPTDTQYFGPGTRLTVL.